Given below is one T cell receptor (beta chain) in context. This entry belongs to a study of blood T cell repertoires in COVID-19. The wider study: Collection of acute and convalescent COVID-19 samples took place in the United States, Italy and Spain.

In the original workflow: Cell counts per sample came from amplifying reference gene primers. TCRdb's table, derived via immunoSEQ multiplex PCR, lists solely in-frame clones and lacks some. V and J calls and clone size are given by that table; D and trimming were obtained from the DNA. Of around 100,000 clones listed, roughly four fifths were seen once; the top ten hold approximately 22%. CDR1 MNHNY and CDR2 SVGAGI come from the germline V gene (reference sequence). Trimming pared 6 bases from V and 0 bases from J, leaving 8 bases between. CDR3 length: 13 amino acids. Sequenced: peripheral blood. This sequence originates from a human donor in a cohort sampled during active COVID-19. This chain joins TRBV6-6 and TRBJ2-5; D is undetermined. The CDR3 sequence: CASRFPYQETQYF. Here the CDR3 DNA reads TGTGCCAGCAGGTTCCCGTACCAAGAGACCCAGTACTTC.